This T cell receptor beta chain was found in a study of blood T cell repertoires in COVID-19. Background on the study: The United States, Italy and Spain supplied acute and convalescent COVID-19 samples.

The table came from immunoSEQ multiplex PCR; TCRdb's copy has only in-frame clones and leaves some out. The sample shows around 100,000 clones, around 81% of them seen only once. The CDR3 has 15 amino acids. With V trimmed by 2 bases and J by 0 bases, 1 base remained unmatched. Germline CDR1 and CDR2: SGHNT and YYREEE (reference sequence). This clone was seen only once. Sequenced material: peripheral blood. The chain uses TRBV5-4 and TRBJ2-1, with TRBD1 matching 8 bases. The clonotype originates from a man aged 45-65 years with active or convalescent COVID-19. The CDR3 DNA sequence: TGTGCCAGCAGCTTAGACAGGGGCTCCTACAATGAGCAGTTCTTC. Translation: CASSLDRGSYNEQFF. Filled out from reference TRBV5-4 and TRBJ2-1, the complete variable domain reads ETGVTQSPTHLIKTRGQQVTLRCSSQSGHNTVSWYQQALGQGPQFIFQYYREEENGRGNFPPRFSGLQFPNYSSELNVNALELDDSALYLCASSLDRGSYNEQFFGPGTRLTVL.